This TCR beta chain appears in the sequencing data of a study of metastatic and nonmetastatic thyroid tumors. Across the study: Repertoire comparisons spanned blood and tumor or nodule tissue from malignant and benign thyroid patients.

Original data processing: Clinicopathological groups supplied CDR3 differences that were used to build a distant-metastasis classifier for papillary thyroid cancer. TCRdb re-called clones via MiXCR from the PCR reads. These V and J calls are TCRdb output, not the study's own analysis. The table includes 15,000 to 20,000 clones, 30% to 35% detected once. All patients were untreated before thyroid surgery. Findings and limits, study-wide: Across blood and tumor, TCR beta diversity in malignant thyroid tumors was reportedly significantly higher than in benign nodules.

In regard to this clone: The antigen is undetermined.

This CDR3 comprises 12 residues. The V gene lost 4 bases and the J gene lost 9 bases, with 11 bases spanning the gap. This TCR came from a male donor with papillary thyroid cancer or a benign thyroid nodule (not recorded which). Some clones in this sample may be carry-over from other donors' samples. The gene calls are TRBV12-3 or TRBV12-4 and TRBJ2-3, with D tentatively TRBD1 or TRBD2 (6 bases each). The specimen sequenced was tumor tissue. CDR3 amino acids: CASSSGARTQYF. CDR3 coding DNA: TGTGCCAGCAGTTCGGGGGCGCGGACGCAGTATTTT.